Shown below are 27 T cell receptor beta chains from a single sample sequenced in a study of CD8+CD57+ T cells in acquired aplastic anemia. Patients picked for sequencing had shown CD8+CD57+ cell expansion detected by flow cytometry. Profiles of TCR beta VDJ and CDR3 were generated from a genomic DNA template. TCRdb processed the reads anew with MiXCR; each CDR3 protein has one entry. Counted here are hundreds of thousands of distinct CDR3 sequences, approximately 33% occurring once; the ten biggest clones make up 0.7% to 1%. The sample taken for sequencing was sorted CD4+, CD8+, or CD8+CD57+ T cells (not recorded which) from PBMCs. These TCRs come from a human donor with aplastic anemia.

As to this clonotype: With a much larger clone just one base away, this may be a read error. The chain links TRBV19 to TRBJ1-1, with D unresolved. CDR3 size: 13 residues. With 5 bases removed from V and 1 base from J, the gap between germline ends came to 8 bases. CDR1 LNHDA and CDR2 SQIVND come from the germline V gene (reference sequence). CDR3 region: CASSDGPNTEAFF. CDR3 in DNA: TGTGCCAGTAGTGACGGGCCGAACACTGAAGCTTTCTTT.

This clonotype has a handful of counts. The junction shows a germline mismatch at one end, possibly a read error. The CDR3: CASSQEVLGFGKLFF. For the CDR3, the DNA is TGTGCCAGCAGCCAAGAGGTCTTGGGCTTCGGGAAGCTGTTTTTT. The chain joins TRBV14 to TRBJ2-2, with D perhaps TRBD2 (5 bases). CDR1 and CDR2 (germline): SGHDN, FVKESK. This CDR3 has 15 amino acids. The full variable domain, its missing parts supplied by reference TRBV14 and TRBJ2-2, is EAGVTQFPSHSVIEKGQTVTLRCDPISGHDNLYWYRRVMGKEIKFLLHFVKESKQDESGMPNNRFLAERTGGTYSTLKVQPAELEDSGVYFCASSQEVLGFGKLFFGEGSRLTVL.

This clonotype was observed many times. The V call is TRBV20-1, the J call TRBJ1-1; D remains unclear. CDR1 and CDR2 from the germline V gene are DFQATT and SNEGSKA (reference sequence). This CDR3 is 13 amino acids long. Trimming took 3 bases from V and 0 from J, leaving 8 bases between them. Here the CDR3 DNA reads TGCAGTGCTAGGGCAGGAGTGAACACTGAAGCTTTCTTT. Encoded protein: CSARAGVNTEAFF.

The count of this clonotype is one. The V call is TRBV24-1, the J call TRBJ2-5, with 8 bases that match TRBD1. The germline gives CDR1 KGHDR, CDR2 SFDVKD. This CDR3 spans 17 amino acids. J was trimmed by 5 bases and V by 1 base; bases with no gene match: 11. CDR3 sequence reads: CATSDFADRAGQETQYF. The CDR3 coding sequence is TGTGCCACCAGTGATTTTGCGGACAGGGCGGGACAGGAGACCCAGTACTTC.

A note on this clonotype: The junction does not match germline at one end; this may be a read error. The J gene is TRBJ1-5, the V gene TRBV10-3; D gene unclear. Germline V gene data show CDR1 as ENHRY and CDR2 as SYGVKD. CDR3 length: 16 amino acids. The CDR3 DNA follows: TGTGCCATCAATGAGTCGGAACAGCATAGCAATCAGCCCCAGCATTTT. This encodes CAINESEQHSNQPQHF.

V usage is TRBV12-5 and J usage is TRBJ1-1, with D unresolved. V dropped 3 bases and J dropped 6 bases, with 11 bases sitting between them. Germline assignment: CDR1 LGHNT and CDR2 FRNRAP. The CDR3 runs 13 residues. CDR3 residues: CASGLFEGAEAFF. The CDR3 bases are TGTGCTAGTGGTTTATTCGAAGGTGCTGAAGCTTTCTTT.

This clonotype came up a few times. The rearrangement links TRBV2 to TRBJ2-5; D is ambiguous. The CDR3 sequence is 11 residues long. Trimming removed 4 bases from V and 5 bases from J, with 5 bases in between. Looked up from germline, CDR1 is SNHLY and CDR2 is FYNNEI. Here the CDR3 reads CASSVTETQYF. In nucleotides, the CDR3 is TGTGCCAGCAGTGTCACGGAGACCCAGTACTTC. The full variable domain, rest sourced from reference TRBV2 and TRBJ2-5, is EPEVTQTPSHQVTQMGQEVILRCVPISNHLYFYWYRQILGQKVEFLVSFYNNEISEKSEIFDDQFSVERPDGSNFTLKIRSTKLEDSAMYFCASSVTETQYFGPGTRLLVL.

The chain joins TRBV11-2 to TRBJ2-7, with D possibly matching TRBD1 (5 bases). Per germline, CDR1 SGHAT and CDR2 FQNNGV. The CDR3 consists of 18 residues. The V end lost 1 base, the J end lost 3 bases, and 22 bases lay between the germline ends. CDR3 residues: CASSLGQGLSQQNYEQYF. In DNA form, the CDR3 reads TGTGCCAGCAGCTTAGGTCAGGGTTTGAGTCAGCAAAACTACGAGCAGTACTTC. Complete variable domain (other parts from reference TRBV11-2 and TRBJ2-7): EAGVAQSPRYKIIEKRQSVAFWCNPISGHATLYWYQQILGQGPKLLIQFQNNGVVDDSQLPKDRFSAERLKGVDSTLKIQPAKLEDSAVYLCASSLGQGLSQQNYEQYFGPGTRLTVT.

This clonotype occurred a few times. A much bigger clone sits one base away, suggesting this may be a read error. The rearrangement uses TRBV9 and TRBJ2-5; 9 positions match TRBD1. The CDR3 is made up of 15 amino acids. Per germline, CDR1 SGDLS and CDR2 YYNGEE. CDR3 coding DNA: TGTGCCAGCAGCGTAGCGGGACAGGGACAAGAGGCCCAGTACTTC. This translates into CASSVAGQGQEAQYF.

This clonotype was detected ten times or more. The chain carries TRBV2 and TRBJ2-1; TRBD2 agrees at 11 bases. Germline values: CDR1 SNHLY, CDR2 FYNNEI. The J segment lost 7 bases and the V segment lost 10 bases, leaving 12 bases of the junction unmatched. The CDR3 sequence is 15 residues long. The CDR3 coding sequence is TGTGCCACCTCGCTCACTAGCGGGAGTGTAAATGAGCAGTTCTTC. Amino acid sequence: CATSLTSGSVNEQFF.

This clonotype was seen many times. As DNA, the CDR3 is TGTGCCAGTAGTATCACGGTAAATCAGCCCCAGCATTTT. Its translation is CASSITVNQPQHF. V gene TRBV19 combines with J gene TRBJ1-5; D is undetermined. CDR1 LNHDA and CDR2 SQIVND come from the germline V gene (reference sequence). With 3 bases removed from V and 4 bases from J, the gap between germline ends came to 7 bases. The CDR3 runs to 13 residues.

The table lists this clonotype with a few counts. The chain is built from TRBV11-1 and TRBJ2-6; 9 bases fit TRBD1. Germline CDR1 reads SGHAT; CDR2 reads FQDESV (reference sequence). The CDR3 has 17 residues. V shed 1 base, J shed 0 bases, and the junction held 1 base outside the gene matches. The CDR3 DNA reads as TGTGCCAGCAGCTTAGGGACAGGGGTCTCTGGGGCCAACGTCCTGACTTTC. Translated: CASSLGTGVSGANVLTF.

Here the CDR3 reads CAIRDRVGEQYF. The CDR3 DNA reads as TGTGCCATCAGGGACAGGGTCGGCGAGCAGTACTTC. The V gene is TRBV10-3, the J gene TRBJ2-7, with TRBD1 matching 8 bases. Trimming at V came to 6 bases and at J to 6 bases, leaving 4 bases not matched to a gene. This CDR3 has 12 amino acids. In germline, CDR1 is ENHRY, CDR2 SYGVKD.

Many counts were recorded for this clonotype. This chain links TRBV5-1 with TRBJ1-4; TRBD1 aligns across 9 bases. V trimming: 2 bases; J trimming: 7 bases; junction bases outside the gene matches: 6. The CDR3 runs to 15 residues. CDR1 is SGHRS and CDR2 is YFSETQ in the germline V gene. DNA of the CDR3: TGCGCCAGCAGCTTAACAGGGGGCGACGGTGAAAAACTGTTTTTT. Its translation: CASSLTGGDGEKLFF.

The chain combines TRBV20-1 with TRBJ2-5; tentatively, D is TRBD2 (7 bases). There are 16 residues in the CDR3. The germline gives CDR1 DFQATT, CDR2 SNEGSKA (reference sequence). Between the trimmed V and J ends, which lost 5 bases and 2 bases, there was a span of 21 bases. CDR3 nucleotides: TGCAGTGCTCGCTGGTTGGCGGGGGCGCAACAAGAGACCCAGTACTTC. Residues: CSARWLAGAQQETQYF.

The DNA of the CDR3 is TGTGCCAGCAGGTACGGACAGGGGGTATACGAGCAGTACTTC. The encoded protein is CASRYGQGVYEQYF. This chain uses TRBV12-3 or TRBV12-4 with TRBJ2-7; 10 bases agree with TRBD1. The junction had 6 bases not matched to a gene; V was cut back by 6 bases and J by 4 bases. The CDR3 length is 14 residues.

V is TRBV2 and J is TRBJ2-7, with 12 bases lining up with TRBD2. The germline V gene has CDR1 SNHLY and CDR2 FYNNEI. Trimming took 8 bases from V and 2 from J; bases not matched to a gene: 7. The CDR3 is 15 amino acids. The CDR3 region is CASSPTSGGPYEQYF. CDR3 nucleotides: TGTGCCAGCTCTCCGACTAGCGGGGGTCCCTACGAGCAGTACTTC.

The rearrangement joins TRBV12-3 or TRBV12-4 to TRBJ1-1; D perhaps matches TRBD1 (5 bases). The CDR3 sequence is 11 residues long. With 3 bases removed from V and 12 bases from J, the gap between germline ends came to 11 bases. CDR3 sequence reads: CASSLRGWSFF. In nucleotides, the CDR3 is TGTGCCAGCAGTTTGAGGGGCTGGTCTTTCTTT.

This rearrangement joins TRBV25-1 to TRBJ1-2, with 7 bases lining up with TRBD1. J lost 6 bases, V lost 5 bases, and 9 bases had no gene match. Germline lookup yields CDR1 MGHDK and CDR2 SYGVNS. The CDR3 sequence is 14 residues long. The CDR3 sequence is CASSPQGQGDGYTF. The CDR3, as DNA: TGTGCCAGCAGTCCACAGGGGCAGGGCGATGGCTACACCTTC.

The rearrangement links TRBV7-9 to TRBJ2-3; D gene uncertain. From germline, CDR1 is SEHNR and CDR2 FQNEAQ (reference sequence). V gave up 5 bases and J gave up 1 base, with 10 bases separating them. The CDR3 extends over 14 amino acids. CDR3 DNA: TGTGCCAGCAGCCCGGGTCTTCGCACAGATACGCAGTATTTT. Protein: CASSPGLRTDTQYF.

This clonotype was observed a few times. The gene calls are TRBV20-1 and TRBJ1-3, with D uncertain. The CDR3 extends over 14 amino acids. CDR1 is DFQATT, CDR2 SNEGSKA, per germline (reference sequence). Deletions cut 5 bases from V and 0 bases from J, with 11 bases between. The CDR3 DNA is TGCAGTGCTCAGGAGCGGGGCTCTGGAAACACCATATATTTT. This gives the protein CSAQERGSGNTIYF.

This clonotype was found many times. This sequence joins TRBV7-2 and TRBJ2-7; D call uncertain. With 0 bases removed from V and 5 bases from J, the gap between germline ends came to 17 bases. The germline CDR1 and CDR2 sequences are SGHTA and FQGNSA. This CDR3 is 16 amino acids long. The CDR3 region is CASSLARFGLVHEQYF. CDR3 in DNA: TGTGCCAGCAGCTTAGCGCGTTTCGGGTTGGTCCACGAGCAGTACTTC.

The genes are TRBV19 and TRBJ2-3; D ambiguous. The ends were cut back, 9 bases at V and 11 bases at J, with 15 bases in the middle. CDR1 and CDR2 (germline): LNHDA, SQIVND (reference sequence). This CDR3 comprises 11 residues. The CDR3 DNA reads TGTGCCAGCAGCCAGGAGACACGGCAGTATTTT. Amino acids: CASSQETRQYF.

This chain uses TRBV7-8 with TRBJ1-3; unclear D gene. The V gene's germline CDR1 is SGHVS and CDR2 FQNEAQ. CDR3 length equals 17 residues. The V and J ends lost 3 bases and 0 bases respectively, with 15 bases between them. The CDR3 bases are TGTGCCAGCAGCTTCGAAACACAGACCTACTCTGGAAACACCATATATTTT. Amino acids: CASSFETQTYSGNTIYF. Full variable domain (remainder filled in from reference TRBV7-8 and TRBJ1-3): GAGVSQSPRYKVAKRGQDVALRCDPISGHVSLFWYQQALGQGPEFLTYFQNEAQLDKSGLPSDRFFAERPEGSVSTLKIQRTQQEDSAVYLCASSFETQTYSGNTIYFGEGSWLTVV.

The rearrangement joins TRBV11-2 to TRBJ2-7; D is unclear. The V end was cut by 6 bases, the J end by 6 bases, with 24 bases between. The CDR3 is 16 amino acids. CDR1 and CDR2 from the germline V gene are SGHAT and FQNNGV. CDR3 sequence reads: CASRHALVSNSSEQYF. CDR3 DNA: TGTGCCAGCAGGCATGCTCTCGTTTCTAACAGTAGCGAGCAGTACTTC.

This clonotype came up a few times. V usage is TRBV2 and J usage is TRBJ2-3; D is undetermined. Germline V gene lookup returns CDR1 SNHLY and CDR2 FYNNEI. The V and J ends lost 4 bases and 0 bases respectively, with 8 bases between them. The CDR3 has 14 amino acids. CDR3 protein: CASSGLDSTDTQYF. The CDR3 region has the DNA TGTGCCAGCAGTGGATTAGATAGCACAGATACGCAGTATTTT.

J is TRBJ2-7 and V is TRBV25-1, with 8 bases that match TRBD1. Germline assignment: CDR1 MGHDK and CDR2 SYGVNS. This CDR3 comprises 15 residues. V shed 4 bases, J shed 4 bases, and the junction held 9 bases outside the gene matches. The CDR3, as DNA: TGTGCCAGCAGTGGGAATGTCCGGACAGGGTACGAGCAGTACTTC. It specifies CASSGNVRTGYEQYF.